The 3 T cell receptor beta chains below were found in one sample sequenced in a study of metastatic and nonmetastatic thyroid tumors. There were no patients who had received any treatment before thyroid surgery. Using MiXCR, TCRdb reanalyzed the PCR reads. Seen here are some 30,000 clones, approximately 10% observed once, and the top ten hold more than 15%. Sequencing used blood. These receptors originate from a female donor with papillary thyroid cancer or a benign thyroid nodule (not recorded which). Some clones in this sample may be carry-over from other donors' samples.

Of note for this clone: Possible read error: a much larger clone is one base away. The CDR3 loop reads CSARGQVWGTQYF. In DNA, the CDR3 is TGCAGTGCTAGGGGACAGGTTTGGGGGACCCAGTACTTC. V and J are TRBV20-1 and TRBJ2-5, with TRBD1 matching 8 bases. The V segment lost 3 bases and the J segment 7 bases; nucleotides outside the gene matches: 7. Germline V gives CDR1 DFQATT, CDR2 SNEGSKA (reference sequence). This CDR3 spans 13 amino acids.

The V and J genes are TRBV6-1 and TRBJ2-1, with TRBD2 as a possible D gene (5 bases). Germline values: CDR1 MNHNS, CDR2 SASEGT. V dropped 6 bases and J dropped 4 bases, with 10 bases sitting between them. The CDR3 runs to 13 residues. CDR3 protein: CASSPGEYNEQFF. The CDR3 DNA sequence: TGTGCCAGCAGCCCCGGGGAATACAATGAGCAGTTCTTC.

This clone was picked up many times. The conserved phenylalanine or tryptophan is not found at the CDR3 terminus, so this likely reflects a read error. The chain joins TRBV4-1 to TRBJ2-1, with D possibly being TRBD2 (5 bases). The CDR3 has 16 residues. Trimming removed 1 base at V and 1 base at J, with 11 bases between. Germline loops: CDR1 MGHRA, CDR2 YSYEKL. This CDR3 is CASSQGGGRSYNEQFS. DNA for the CDR3: TGCGCCAGCAGCCAAGGTGGAGGAAGGTCCTACAATGAGCAGTTCTCC.